This T cell receptor (beta chain) comes out of a study of control samples from healthy donors and cancer patients. Data came from immunoSEQ multiplex PCR; TCRdb stores just in-frame clones and leaves some out. Of 70,000 to 80,000 clones listed, about nine tenths are singletons. Remarks on this clone: The junction does not match germline at one end; this may be a read error.

Germline CDR1 is MNHNS and CDR2 is SASEGT. This CDR3 contains 15 residues. This receptor was obtained from a woman aged 50 to 65 with colorectal cancer. The chain couples TRBV6-1 to TRBJ2-1; perhaps TRBD1 as D (5 bases). Sequenced sample: PBMCs. The CDR3 loop reads CASREVGVGYNEQFF. The CDR3 DNA follows: TGTGCCAGCAGGGAAGTAGGGGTCGGATACAATGAGCAGTTCTTC.